What follows are 10 T cell receptor beta chains derived from one specimen sequenced in a study of memory CD4+ T cells and cytomegalovirus serostatus. Only in-frame clones appear in the TCRdb table, and some are missing; sequencing was by immunoSEQ multiplex PCR. The table includes approximately 61,000 clones, around three quarters detected once. Single viable CD3+CD4+CD8-CD45RO+ cells were sorted as the memory CD4+ T cells. Sample: memory CD4+ T cells from blood. The receptors stem from an adult in good health and CMV-seronegative. Some clones in this sample may be carry-over from other donors' samples.

The rearrangement joins TRBV9 to TRBJ2-2, with 8 bases identical to TRBD2. Trimming cost V 2 bases and J 1 base; bases outside gene matches: 4. CDR3 length equals 16 residues. The V gene's germline CDR1 is SGDLS and CDR2 YYNGEE. CDR3 DNA: TGTGCCAGCAGCGTCCAAGCGGGGGTGAACACCGGGGAGCTGTTTTTT. Its translation: CASSVQAGVNTGELFF.

The chain is built from TRBV11-3 and TRBJ2-7; D not certain. CDR3 size: 13 residues. V was cut by 3 bases and J by 2 bases, with 8 bases left in between. Germline V gives CDR1 SGHNT, CDR2 YENEEA. The CDR3 loop is CASSLGGTYEQYF. The CDR3 nucleotides are TGTGCCAGCAGCTTGGGCGGAACCTACGAGCAGTACTTC.

For the CDR3, the DNA is TGTGCCAGCAGCTTGGCAGGGCTCAGCTCCTATAATTCACCCCTCCACTTT. Amino acids: CASSLAGLSSYNSPLHF. The chain is built from TRBV5-4 and TRBJ1-6; D possibly corresponds to TRBD1 (5 bases). CDR1 and CDR2 from the germline V gene are SGHNT and YYREEE (reference sequence). The CDR3 covers 17 residues. V lost 0 bases and J lost 0, with 10 bases in between.

The V gene is TRBV7-2, the J gene TRBJ2-7, with TRBD2 identical over 7 bases. With 6 bases clipped from V and 1 base from J, the junction kept 15 bases outside the gene matches. Germline V gene data show CDR1 as SGHTA and CDR2 as FQGNSA. The CDR3 spans 17 residues. Written as DNA, the CDR3 is TGTGCCAGCAGTCCCCCCGGTGGCGGGAGACGGTCCTACGAGCAGTACTTC. Amino acids: CASSPPGGGRRSYEQYF.

The rearrangement joins TRBV28 to TRBJ1-5; possible D gene TRBD1, 6 bases. Germline V lookup: CDR1 MDHEN, CDR2 SYDVKM. The CDR3 covers 15 residues. The V end lost 8 bases, the J end lost 4 bases, and 18 bases lay between the germline ends. CDR3 region: CASVVADRTNQPQHF. DNA of the CDR3: TGTGCCAGCGTAGTTGCCGACAGGACTAATCAGCCCCAGCATTTT.

This sequence joins TRBV7-2 and TRBJ2-5; D is uncertain. Trimming removed 1 base from V and 9 bases from J, with 9 bases in between. Germline V gives CDR1 SGHTA, CDR2 FQGNSA. This CDR3 is built from 12 residues. The CDR3 sequence: CASSLGFVPQYF. The CDR3 nucleotides are TGTGCCAGCAGCTTAGGGTTTGTGCCCCAGTACTTC. Full variable domain (remainder filled in from reference TRBV7-2 and TRBJ2-5): GAGVSQSPSNKVTEKGKDVELRCDPISGHTALYWYRQSLGQGLEFLIYFQGNSAPDKSGLPSDRFSAERTGGSVSTLTIQRTQQEDSAVYLCASSLGFVPQYFGPGTRLLVL.

The V call is TRBV4-3, the J call TRBJ1-1; the D gene is possibly TRBD1 (6 bases). CDR1 and CDR2 from the germline V gene are LGHNA and YSLEER. Trimming removed 0 bases from V and 4 bases from J, with 9 bases in between. The CDR3 loop spans 14 amino acids. CDR3 amino acids: CASSQEKGGTEAFF. In DNA, the CDR3 is TGCGCCAGCAGCCAAGAAAAAGGGGGCACTGAAGCTTTCTTT.

J is TRBJ2-5 and V is TRBV25-1, with D uncertain. Germline values: CDR1 MGHDK, CDR2 SYGVNS. The CDR3 runs 13 residues. V was pared by 10 bases and J by 5 bases, with 17 bases between. The CDR3: CATDDTTEETQYF. CDR3 nucleotides: TGTGCCACCGACGACACCACTGAGGAGACCCAGTACTTC.

This chain uses TRBV9 with TRBJ1-4, with D possibly TRBD1 on 6 matching bases. Germline V gene sequence: CDR1 SGDLS, CDR2 YYNGEE. Deletions cut 5 bases from V and 6 bases from J, with 17 bases between. CDR3 length equals 15 residues. The CDR3 region has the DNA TGTGCCAGCAGTAGAACCCAGGGGTACGATGAAAAACTGTTTTTT. This encodes CASSRTQGYDEKLFF.

J is TRBJ2-1 and V is TRBV6-6, with 9 bases fitting TRBD1. J was trimmed by 1 base and V by 8 bases; bases with no gene match: 0. Germline CDR1 reads MNHNY; CDR2 reads SVGAGI (reference sequence). CDR3 length equals 13 residues. The CDR3 nucleotides read TGTGCCAGCGGGACAGGGTCCTACAATGAGCAGTTCTTC. Amino acids: CASGTGSYNEQFF.